The text below deals with one T cell receptor (beta chain). The antigen this receptor binds is unknown. No qualities accompany the bases; no much larger clone lies one base away. The sample holds other DNA sequences that translate to the same CDR3. Library method: the immunoSEQ multiplex PCR assay. TCRdb re-hosts the immuneACCESS table, in-frame sequences only. Its copies lack some clones; in the studies checked, an unresolved V gene accounts for under half of them, and the cause for the rest is not known. Present in this sample are about 660,000 clones, 85% to 90% of which were seen just once. About 0.01% of the sample comes from the top ten. The CDR3 runs 13 amino acids, cysteine and phenylalanine included. Solely the CDR3 DNA is kept, with 39 bases framed from the first base. Trimming takes 3 bases off V and 6 bases off J; junction bases not matched to a gene: 0. The germline V gene supplies CDR1 LGHNA and CDR2 YNFKEQ.

The data originate from a study of shared T cell receptors in the human thymus (dated by TCRdb to the early 2020s). At the level of the whole study: The study examined how self-reactive, shared T-cell receptor alpha chains are generated in the human thymus.

Separately, the same data were catalogued under a study of human thymus T cells. According to the second study: Donors were immunologically healthy infants undergoing open corrective cardiac surgery for congenital heart defects in Finland. Thymus tissue was obtained as surgical resects removed during corrective cardiac surgery. Biased V and J gene segment usage appeared to be present in both thymic and peripheral blood repertoires. The related research reported highly overlapping thymic TCR repertoires among unrelated individuals. The study characterized TCR alpha and beta repertoires from about 8 infant thymus samples and a few related peripheral blood samples. Donor ages ranging from about 6 to 250 days were recorded, and six or seven male and a couple of female infants were included in the cohort. After being mechanically released from the tissue, thymocytes were kept at -70 degrees C in pellets of about 8.5-34 million cells. Genomic DNA was extracted from frozen cell pellets with a QIAsymphony instrument. Using the immunoSEQ multiplex PCR assay, the TCRB and TCRAD loci were amplified from a standardized quantity of quality-controlled genomic DNA. The amplicons covered the V(D)J region and were long enough to include the CDR3 and to identify the V and J genes. The commercial immunoSEQ service was used to sequence amplicons on an Illumina platform. Primer bias and sequencing errors were corrected as previously described, and TCRAD and TCRB definitions were based on the IMGT database. immunoSEQ Analyzer 3.0 and VDJTools were used for repertoire analysis, which covered basic statistics, V/J segment usage, diversity estimates, rarefaction and pairwise overlap. Diversity was estimated with Chao1, ChaoE, Efron-Thisted, Shannon and inverse Simpson indices, and also on datasets down-sampled to the smallest sample. Repertoire overlap was determined by strict matching of CDR3 nucleotide sequence, V gene and J gene, and Jaccard-based multidimensional scaling clustering was applied. Thymus samples yielded on average about 810,000 unique TCRB clonotypes, compared with 80,000 to 85,000 from blood samples.

The chain employs TRBV4-2 and TRBJ1-2; TRBD1 matches 11 bases in the middle. This receptor was taken from a boy in the first two years of life with a congenital heart defect. Donor details come from another sample of the same person, matched by shared clones. Sequenced: thymocytes. The DNA reads as follows: TGTGCCAGCAGCCAGGGACAGGGGGATGGCTACACCTTC. This is translated as CASSQGQGDGYTF.